These T cell receptor beta chains were read from a single sample in a study of control samples from healthy donors and cancer patients. TCRdb's table, derived via immunoSEQ multiplex PCR, lists solely in-frame clones and lacks some. The sample lists 150,000 to 200,000 clones, about nine tenths occurring once. Source material: blood. These TCRs come from a woman aged 30 to 39 in good health. CDR3s include the opening cysteine and the closing phenylalanine or tryptophan. D genes are given only for firm matches. Only some rows state a clone size, as once, few, many or a class for expanded clones.

CDR3aa,CDR3nt,d_gene,abundance,j_gene,v_gene
CAWSVSQGDGYTF,TGTGCCTGGAGTGTATCACAGGGCGATGGCTACACCTTC,.,.,TRBJ1-2,TRBV30
CASSRGSRQPQHF,TGTGCCAGCAGTAGGGGGTCTCGTCAGCCCCAGCATTTT,.,once,TRBJ1-5,TRBV6-5
CASSRTGVWETQYF,TGTGCCAGCAGCCGGACAGGGGTATGGGAGACCCAGTACTTC,TRBD1,.,TRBJ2-5,TRBV3-1/TRBV3-2
CASRTGAGSNQPQHF,TGTGCCAGCAGGACAGGGGCGGGAAGCAATCAGCCCCAGCATTTT,TRBD1,.,TRBJ1-5,TRBV2
CASSPGTGSPYSGNTIYF,TGTGCCAGCAGCCCCGGGACAGGAAGCCCCTACTCTGGAAACACCATATATTTT,TRBD1,.,TRBJ1-3,TRBV9
CASSVSQGLNSPLHF,TGTGCCAGCAGCGTAAGTCAGGGGCTAAATTCACCCCTCCACTTT,.,.,TRBJ1-6,TRBV9
CASKTGWDTGELFF,TGTGCCAGCAAAACAGGGTGGGACACCGGGGAGCTGTTTTTT,.,.,TRBJ2-2,TRBV6-5
CASSLVGGQGEDTQYF,TGTGCCAGCAGCTTAGTTGGCGGGCAGGGTGAAGATACGCAGTATTTT,.,.,TRBJ2-3,TRBV7-3
CASSRTSGPYEQYF,TGTGCCAGCAGTAGGACTAGCGGTCCCTACGAGCAGTACTTC,TRBD2,.,TRBJ2-7,TRBV7-9
CASSRQGGYEQYF,TGTGCCAGCAGCCGACAGGGGGGATACGAGCAGTACTTC,TRBD1,.,TRBJ2-7,TRBV3-1/TRBV3-2
CASSSSGTSDQETQYF,TGTGCCAGCAGCTCCTCCGGGACTAGCGACCAAGAGACCCAGTACTTC,TRBD2,once,TRBJ2-5,TRBV11-2
CASSLVTGFGYTF,TGTGCCAGCAGTTTGGTAACAGGGTTTGGCTACACCTTC,.,once,TRBJ1-2,TRBV28
CASSLAGAGETQYF,TGTGCTAGCAGCTTAGCAGGGGCGGGGGAGACCCAGTACTTC,.,.,TRBJ2-5,TRBV7-7
CASSPPSTPNTGELFF,TGTGCCAGCTCACCACCTTCTACACCGAACACCGGGGAGCTGTTTTTT,.,once,TRBJ2-2,TRBV18
CASSLTGTGELFF,TGTGCCAGCAGCTTAACTGGCACCGGGGAGCTGTTTTTT,.,.,TRBJ2-2,TRBV7-2
CASSIGQNTGELFF,TGTGCCAGCAGCATCGGACAGAACACCGGGGAGCTGTTTTTT,.,.,TRBJ2-2,TRBV7-3
CASSQGGTTGELFF,TGTGCCAGCAGCCAAGGGGGCACTACCGGGGAGCTGTTTTTT,.,.,TRBJ2-2,TRBV3-1/TRBV3-2
CASSPGLAVDTQYF,TGTGCCAGCAGCCCGGGACTAGCGGTAGATACGCAGTATTTT,TRBD2,.,TRBJ2-3,TRBV7-3
CASSKRRTSTDTQYF,TGTGCCAGCAGCAAGCGGCGCACCTCCACAGATACGCAGTATTTT,.,.,TRBJ2-3,TRBV7-9
CASSLVSGPYNEQFF,TGTGCCAGCAGCCTCGTCAGCGGGCCCTACAATGAGCAGTTCTTC,.,.,TRBJ2-1,TRBV11-2
CASSRDIGETQYF,TGTGCCAGCAGCCGTGACATAGGAGAGACCCAGTACTTC,.,.,TRBJ2-5,TRBV5-8
CASSVTGDGYEQYF,TGTGCCAGTAGTGTGACAGGGGACGGCTACGAGCAGTACTTC,TRBD1,.,TRBJ2-7,TRBV19
CASSFEISYGYTF,TGTGCCAGCAGTTTCGAGATAAGCTATGGCTACACCTTC,.,.,TRBJ1-2,TRBV28
CASSPPVVDYGYTF,TGTGCCAGCTCACCACCGGTCGTCGACTATGGCTACACCTTC,.,.,TRBJ1-2,TRBV18
CASSPPRHEQFF,TGTGCCAGCTCACCCCCGAGGCATGAGCAGTTCTTC,.,.,TRBJ2-1,TRBV18
CASSQEGANNSPLHF,TGTGCCAGCAGCCAAGAGGGGGCTAATAATTCACCCCTCCACTTT,.,.,TRBJ1-6,TRBV4-2
CASSLTSGGAETQYF,TGTGCCAGCAGCTTGACTAGCGGGGGGGCCGAGACCCAGTACTTC,TRBD2,.,TRBJ2-5,TRBV7-2
CATSRDRGETEAFF,TGTGCCACCAGCAGAGACAGGGGAGAGACTGAAGCTTTCTTT,.,.,TRBJ1-1,TRBV15
CATSDFGTGLQPQHF,TGTGCCACCAGTGATTTTGGGACAGGGCTTCAGCCCCAGCATTTT,TRBD1,.,TRBJ1-5,TRBV24-1
CASSDRQLSTDTQYF,TGTGCCAGCAGCGACCGACAGCTTAGCACAGATACGCAGTATTTT,.,.,TRBJ2-3,TRBV7-9
CASSHRTSGGARETQYF,TGTGCCAGCAGCCACCGGACTAGCGGGGGGGCGCGAGAGACCCAGTACTTC,TRBD2,.,TRBJ2-5,TRBV7-9
CASTPQGVGDTEAFF,TGTGCCAGTACCCCCCAGGGGGTCGGGGACACTGAAGCTTTCTTT,TRBD1,.,TRBJ1-1,TRBV19
CASSQALTANYGYTF,TGTGCCAGCAGCCAAGCTCTGACGGCTAACTATGGCTACACCTTC,.,once,TRBJ1-2,TRBV3-1/TRBV3-2
CASSEPTDYNSPLHF,TGTGCCAGCAGTGAACCGACAGACTATAATTCACCCCTCCACTTT,.,.,TRBJ1-6,TRBV6-1
CASSLVASGGNNEQFF,TGTGCCAGCAGCTTAGTAGCTAGCGGGGGGAACAATGAGCAGTTCTTC,TRBD2,.,TRBJ2-1,TRBV7-2
CASSLPRVNNEQFF,TGTGCCAGCAGTTTACCCCGGGTCAACAATGAGCAGTTCTTC,.,.,TRBJ2-1,TRBV28
CASSKPQGLQPQHF,TGTGCCAGCAGCAAACCCCAGGGTCTCCAGCCCCAGCATTTT,.,once,TRBJ1-5,TRBV28
CSVDAQGHGYTF,TGCAGCGTTGATGCACAGGGGCATGGCTACACCTTC,TRBD1,.,TRBJ1-2,TRBV29-1
CASSDRQGGTEAFF,TGCGCCAGCAGTGATCGACAGGGGGGAACTGAAGCTTTCTTT,TRBD1,.,TRBJ1-1,TRBV10-1
CASSLGGGRAHEQYF,TGTGCCAGCAGCTTAGGCGGCGGGAGGGCCCACGAGCAGTACTTC,TRBD2,once,TRBJ2-7,TRBV13
CASSETVNSPLHF,TGTGCCAGCAGTGAAACAGTTAATTCACCCCTCCACTTT,.,.,TRBJ1-6,TRBV2
CSEYREGYGYTF,TGCAGCGAATACAGGGAAGGGTATGGCTACACCTTC,.,.,TRBJ1-2,TRBV29-1
CASSRVAGPYEQYF,TGTGCCAGCAGCAGGGTAGCGGGACCCTACGAGCAGTACTTC,TRBD2,.,TRBJ2-7,TRBV3-1/TRBV3-2
CASSVSGGTSDTQYF,TGTGCCAGCAGCGTTAGCGGGGGGACGTCAGATACGCAGTATTTT,TRBD2,.,TRBJ2-3,TRBV9
CASSLSQGRDGYTF,TGTGCCAGCAGCTTATCCCAGGGTAGGGATGGCTACACCTTC,.,.,TRBJ1-2,TRBV11-2
CASSPGLAGDYEQYF,TGTGCCAGCAGCCCCGGACTAGCGGGAGACTACGAGCAGTACTTC,TRBD2,once,TRBJ2-7,TRBV7-3
CSALADNEQFF,TGCAGTGCCCTAGCGGACAATGAGCAGTTCTTC,TRBD2,.,TRBJ2-1,TRBV20-1
CASSLGTGSWSPLHF,TGTGCCAGCAGCTTAGGGACAGGGTCATGGTCACCCCTCCACTTT,TRBD1,.,TRBJ1-6,TRBV7-3
CASSFNSYEQYF,TGCGCCAGCAGCTTCAACAGCTACGAGCAGTACTTC,.,.,TRBJ2-7,TRBV5-1
CASSTRLAGVGETQYF,TGTGCCAGCAGCACCCGACTAGCGGGGGTGGGTGAGACCCAGTACTTC,TRBD2,.,TRBJ2-5,TRBV13
CASSHRETQYF,TGTGCCAGCAGTCATCGAGAGACCCAGTACTTC,.,.,TRBJ2-5,TRBV25-1
CASSPRATEAFF,TGTGCCAGCAGTCCCAGGGCTACTGAAGCTTTCTTT,.,.,TRBJ1-1,TRBV6-5
CAISEHISSYNSPLHF,TGTGCCATCAGTGAGCACATAAGCTCCTATAATTCACCCCTCCACTTT,.,.,TRBJ1-6,TRBV10-3